This is a list of T cell receptor beta chains from one sample in a study of blood T cells in healthy people across ages. TCRdb ran MiXCR on the 5' RACE reads and lists one entry per CDR3 protein. The sample has 800,000 to 950,000 distinct CDR3 sequences; around 48% are singletons. Sequencing was carried out using blood. The source of these receptors is a man aged 25-45 years in good health. The CDR3 runs from the conserved cysteine through the conserved F or W. Each record gives: clone size, J gene, V gene, D gene, CDR3 protein, CDR3 DNA. The D gene is left open where the match is weak. Not all rows give a size; the values are once, few, many and, for expanded clones, a class.

abundance: few; j_gene: TRBJ2-1; v_gene: TRBV6-1; d_gene: TRBD1; CDR3aa: CASSAGQGLNMDEQFF; CDR3nt: TGTGCCAGCAGTGCAGGACAGGGGTTAAATATGGATGAGCAGTTCTTC
abundance: NA; j_gene: TRBJ1-2; v_gene: TRBV5-1; d_gene: TRBD1; CDR3aa: CASSLSDRAYGYTF; CDR3nt: TGCGCCAGCAGCTTGTCGGACAGGGCGTATGGCTACACCTTC
abundance: once; j_gene: TRBJ2-7; v_gene: TRBV6-1; d_gene: NA; CDR3aa: CASSDIRYEQYF; CDR3nt: TGTGCCAGCAGTGATATCCGCTACGAGCAGTACTTC
abundance: NA; j_gene: TRBJ2-5; v_gene: TRBV7-9; d_gene: NA; CDR3aa: CASSSRALQETQYF; CDR3nt: TGTGCCAGCAGTTCCAGGGCCCTCCAAGAGACCCAGTACTTC
abundance: NA; j_gene: TRBJ2-1; v_gene: TRBV29-1; d_gene: NA; CDR3aa: CSAGVDTGEQFF; CDR3nt: TGCAGCGCGGGGGTGGATACGGGTGAGCAGTTCTTC
abundance: many; j_gene: TRBJ1-2; v_gene: TRBV7-9; d_gene: NA; CDR3aa: CASSLGTAPGYTF; CDR3nt: TGTGCCAGCAGCTTAGGGACAGCTCCTGGCTACACCTTC
abundance: few; j_gene: TRBJ2-7; v_gene: TRBV11-2; d_gene: TRBD2; CDR3aa: CASSFTSGVSYEQYF; CDR3nt: TGTGCCAGCAGCTTCACTAGCGGGGTGTCCTACGAGCAGTACTTC
abundance: many; j_gene: TRBJ2-3; v_gene: TRBV25-1; d_gene: NA; CDR3aa: CASSGTGMTQYF; CDR3nt: TGTGCCAGCAGTGGCACGGGCATGACGCAGTATTTT
abundance: NA; j_gene: TRBJ1-2; v_gene: TRBV29-1; d_gene: TRBD1; CDR3aa: CSVSTGELNYGYTF; CDR3nt: TGCAGCGTTTCGACAGGGGAGTTAAACTATGGCTACACCTTC
abundance: NA; j_gene: TRBJ1-6; v_gene: TRBV2; d_gene: NA; CDR3aa: CASGRDGSPLHF; CDR3nt: TGTGCCAGCGGCAGGGACGGGTCACCCCTCCACTTT
abundance: many; j_gene: TRBJ1-1; v_gene: TRBV5-1; d_gene: TRBD1; CDR3aa: CASSFQTGVGTEAFF; CDR3nt: TGCGCCAGCAGCTTCCAAACAGGGGTAGGGACTGAAGCTTTCTTT
abundance: NA; j_gene: TRBJ1-1; v_gene: TRBV29-1; d_gene: NA; CDR3aa: CSVGGSWGEGTEAFF; CDR3nt: TGCAGCGTTGGAGGCTCGTGGGGGGAGGGCACTGAAGCTTTCTTT
abundance: NA; j_gene: TRBJ2-1; v_gene: TRBV4-2; d_gene: NA; CDR3aa: CASSQQGSSGNEQFF; CDR3nt: TGTGCCAGCAGCCAACAGGGGTCCTCCGGCAATGAGCAGTTCTTC
abundance: few; j_gene: TRBJ2-1; v_gene: TRBV5-1; d_gene: TRBD2; CDR3aa: CASSFSRGGIDEQFF; CDR3nt: TGCGCCAGCAGCTTCTCTCGCGGGGGGATAGATGAGCAGTTCTTC
abundance: NA; j_gene: TRBJ1-1; v_gene: TRBV28; d_gene: NA; CDR3aa: CASSLGKATEAFF; CDR3nt: TGTGCCAGCAGTTTGGGGAAAGCCACTGAAGCTTTCTTT
abundance: NA; j_gene: TRBJ2-1; v_gene: TRBV3-1; d_gene: NA; CDR3aa: CASSQDKGSAFF; CDR3nt: TGTGCCAGCAGCCAAGATAAGGGCAGTGCGTTCTTC
abundance: NA; j_gene: TRBJ2-1; v_gene: TRBV20-1; d_gene: NA; CDR3aa: CSARVDVYNEQFF; CDR3nt: TGCAGTGCTAGAGTGGACGTCTACAATGAGCAGTTCTTC
abundance: NA; j_gene: TRBJ2-1; v_gene: TRBV29-1; d_gene: NA; CDR3aa: CSVEEGHGARGEQFF; CDR3nt: TGCAGCGTTGAAGAAGGACATGGGGCTAGAGGTGAGCAGTTCTTC
abundance: once; j_gene: TRBJ1-2; v_gene: TRBV27; d_gene: NA; CDR3aa: CASSPQGGAYGYTF; CDR3nt: TGTGCCAGCAGTCCTCAAGGGGGGGCCTATGGCTACACCTTC
abundance: few; j_gene: TRBJ2-1; v_gene: TRBV5-1; d_gene: TRBD1; CDR3aa: CASSPGQGLISYNEQFF; CDR3nt: TGCGCCAGCAGCCCAGGACAGGGGTTGATCTCCTACAATGAGCAGTTCTTC
abundance: NA; j_gene: TRBJ2-7; v_gene: TRBV20-1; d_gene: NA; CDR3aa: CSARQKRRYEQYF; CDR3nt: TGCAGTGCTAGGCAAAAAAGGAGATACGAGCAGTACTTC
abundance: few; j_gene: TRBJ2-3; v_gene: TRBV20-1; d_gene: NA; CDR3aa: CSARGAQGLTDTQYF; CDR3nt: TGCAGTGCTAGAGGGGCTCAGGGATTAACAGATACGCAGTATTTT
abundance: NA; j_gene: TRBJ2-7; v_gene: TRBV2; d_gene: TRBD2; CDR3aa: CASSPLSGLTIYYEQYF; CDR3nt: TGTGCCAGCAGCCCACTATCGGGACTAACAATTTACTACGAGCAGTACTTC
abundance: NA; j_gene: TRBJ1-2; v_gene: TRBV28; d_gene: NA; CDR3aa: CASSFPPDSYSYYGYTF; CDR3nt: TGTGCCAGCAGTTTTCCACCGGACAGTTACTCCTACTATGGCTACACCTTC
abundance: many; j_gene: TRBJ2-1; v_gene: TRBV5-1; d_gene: NA; CDR3aa: CASSFQSSYNEQFF; CDR3nt: TGTGCCAGCAGCTTCCAGAGCTCCTACAATGAGCAGTTCTTC
abundance: NA; j_gene: TRBJ2-7; v_gene: TRBV6-2/TRBV6-3; d_gene: TRBD2; CDR3aa: CASSLGRAGAYEQYF; CDR3nt: TGTGCCAGCAGTCTCGGACGAGCGGGGGCCTACGAGCAGTACTTC
abundance: NA; j_gene: TRBJ2-1; v_gene: TRBV9; d_gene: TRBD2; CDR3aa: CATSVAQAGTRRQFF; CDR3nt: TGTGCCACCAGCGTAGCCCAAGCCGGGACTAGGCGGCAGTTCTTC
abundance: NA; j_gene: TRBJ2-1; v_gene: TRBV7-9; d_gene: NA; CDR3aa: CASSWTVGNEQFF; CDR3nt: TGTGCCAGCAGCTGGACAGTCGGAAATGAGCAGTTCTTC
abundance: NA; j_gene: TRBJ2-7; v_gene: TRBV7-9; d_gene: NA; CDR3aa: CASSVRQYSYEQYF; CDR3nt: TGTGCCAGCAGCGTGCGACAATATAGCTACGAGCAGTACTTC
abundance: NA; j_gene: TRBJ2-7; v_gene: TRBV6-5; d_gene: NA; CDR3aa: CASRFSGVGEEQYF; CDR3nt: TGTGCCAGCAGATTTAGCGGAGTGGGTGAAGAGCAGTACTTC
abundance: NA; j_gene: TRBJ2-5; v_gene: TRBV15; d_gene: NA; CDR3aa: CATSRDLGPVVETQYF; CDR3nt: TGTGCCACCAGCAGAGATCTCGGGCCGGTCGTGGAGACCCAGTACTTC
abundance: once; j_gene: TRBJ2-1; v_gene: TRBV3-1; d_gene: TRBD1; CDR3aa: CASSLRTGVTRYNEQFF; CDR3nt: TGTGCCAGCAGCCTCCGGACAGGGGTAACGAGGTACAATGAGCAGTTCTTC
abundance: NA; j_gene: TRBJ2-7; v_gene: TRBV7-2; d_gene: NA; CDR3aa: CASSPDRFSYEQYF; CDR3nt: TGTGCCAGCAGCCCAGACAGGTTCTCCTACGAGCAGTACTTC
abundance: NA; j_gene: TRBJ2-5; v_gene: TRBV19; d_gene: NA; CDR3aa: CASSAQDRTLGEETQYF; CDR3nt: TGTGCCAGTAGTGCACAAGACAGGACCCTTGGGGAAGAGACCCAGTACTTC
abundance: NA; j_gene: TRBJ2-1; v_gene: TRBV6-2/TRBV6-3; d_gene: TRBD2; CDR3aa: CASSPRTSGILDEQFF; CDR3nt: TGTGCCAGCAGTCCCAGGACTAGCGGGATATTGGATGAGCAGTTCTTC
abundance: NA; j_gene: TRBJ2-5; v_gene: TRBV6-1; d_gene: NA; CDR3aa: CASGQIGVRETQYF; CDR3nt: TGTGCCAGCGGGCAAATCGGGGTCCGAGAGACCCAGTACTTC
abundance: NA; j_gene: TRBJ1-2; v_gene: TRBV9; d_gene: NA; CDR3aa: CASSAQPPFTYTF; CDR3nt: TGTGCCAGCAGCGCCCAGCCGCCTTTTACGTACACCTTC
abundance: NA; j_gene: TRBJ2-4; v_gene: TRBV28; d_gene: NA; CDR3aa: CASTHSLGLAKNIQYF; CDR3nt: TGTGCCAGCACCCACTCATTGGGACTAGCCAAAAACATTCAGTACTTC
abundance: few; j_gene: TRBJ1-5; v_gene: TRBV5-6; d_gene: NA; CDR3aa: CASSRGQNQPQHF; CDR3nt: TGTGCCAGCAGCCGCGGGCAGAATCAGCCCCAGCATTTT
abundance: few; j_gene: TRBJ2-5; v_gene: TRBV11-3; d_gene: TRBD1; CDR3aa: CASSPGTGAQETQYF; CDR3nt: TGTGCCAGCAGCCCCGGGACAGGGGCCCAAGAGACCCAGTACTTC
abundance: NA; j_gene: TRBJ2-5; v_gene: TRBV10-3; d_gene: NA; CDR3aa: CAISNTRQPQLETQYF; CDR3nt: TGTGCCATCAGCAACACCCGACAGCCCCAATTGGAGACCCAGTACTTC
abundance: NA; j_gene: TRBJ2-1; v_gene: TRBV5-1; d_gene: NA; CDR3aa: CASDRIEQFF; CDR3nt: TGCGCCAGCGATAGAATTGAGCAGTTCTTC
abundance: few; j_gene: TRBJ2-3; v_gene: TRBV5-1; d_gene: TRBD2; CDR3aa: CASSLGSGGASDTQYF; CDR3nt: TGCGCCAGCAGCCTCGGGAGCGGGGGGGCCTCAGATACGCAGTATTTT
abundance: NA; j_gene: TRBJ2-1; v_gene: TRBV12-3/TRBV12-4; d_gene: TRBD1; CDR3aa: CASRLTGVEQFF; CDR3nt: TGTGCCAGCAGGTTAACAGGGGTCGAGCAGTTCTTC
abundance: many; j_gene: TRBJ2-7; v_gene: TRBV29-1; d_gene: NA; CDR3aa: CSVEFGSSGSRNEQYF; CDR3nt: TGCAGCGTTGAATTTGGCTCGTCCGGAAGCAGGAACGAGCAGTACTTC
abundance: NA; j_gene: TRBJ1-4; v_gene: TRBV12-3/TRBV12-4; d_gene: NA; CDR3aa: CASSFAPTGPPRNEKLFF; CDR3nt: TGTGCCAGCAGTTTTGCCCCGACAGGCCCACCAAGAAATGAAAAACTGTTTTTT
abundance: NA; j_gene: TRBJ2-3; v_gene: TRBV27; d_gene: TRBD1; CDR3aa: CASSLGQGERDTQYF; CDR3nt: TGTGCCAGCAGTCTGGGACAGGGGGAACGAGATACGCAGTATTTT
abundance: NA; j_gene: TRBJ1-1; v_gene: TRBV7-9; d_gene: NA; CDR3aa: CASILERAHQMRTEAFF; CDR3nt: TGTGCCAGCATCCTTGAGAGGGCCCATCAGATGAGGACTGAAGCTTTCTTT
abundance: NA; j_gene: TRBJ2-6; v_gene: TRBV6-1; d_gene: TRBD1; CDR3aa: CASRRNSGGSPLSGANVLTF; CDR3nt: TGTGCCAGCAGACGGAACTCAGGGGGCTCGCCCCTTTCTGGGGCCAACGTCCTGACTTTC
abundance: NA; j_gene: TRBJ2-5; v_gene: TRBV21-1; d_gene: NA; CDR3aa: CASRPGQGNRHRYF; CDR3nt: TGTGCCAGCAGACCGGGACAGGGGAATAGACATAGGTACTTC
abundance: few; j_gene: TRBJ1-2; v_gene: TRBV7-9; d_gene: NA; CDR3aa: CASSLDGGSSNPDYGYTF; CDR3nt: TGTGCCAGCAGCTTAGACGGGGGTTCCTCGAATCCAGACTATGGCTACACCTTC
abundance: few; j_gene: TRBJ1-2; v_gene: TRBV10-3; d_gene: TRBD1; CDR3aa: CAISGTGGDGLHGYGYTF; CDR3nt: TGTGCCATCAGCGGGACAGGGGGCGATGGCCTTCATGGCTATGGCTACACCTTC
abundance: NA; j_gene: TRBJ2-3; v_gene: TRBV4-1; d_gene: TRBD2; CDR3aa: CASSTRTSGGTDTQYF; CDR3nt: TGCGCCAGCAGCACTCGGACTAGCGGGGGTACAGATACGCAGTATTTT
abundance: NA; j_gene: TRBJ1-2; v_gene: TRBV10-3; d_gene: NA; CDR3aa: CAISEAGRYGYTF; CDR3nt: TGTGCCATCAGTGAGGCAGGGCGCTATGGCTACACCTTC